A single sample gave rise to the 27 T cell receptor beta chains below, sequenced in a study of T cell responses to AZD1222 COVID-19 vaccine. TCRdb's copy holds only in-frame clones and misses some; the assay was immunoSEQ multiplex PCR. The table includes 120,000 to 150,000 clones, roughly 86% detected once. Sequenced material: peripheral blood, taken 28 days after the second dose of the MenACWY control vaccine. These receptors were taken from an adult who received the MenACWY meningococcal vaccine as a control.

The chain's CDR3 is CASSPRKGGQGDYGYTF. Written as DNA, the CDR3 is TGTGCCAGCAGTCCCAGAAAGGGAGGACAGGGCGACTATGGCTACACCTTC. The rearrangement joins TRBV27 to TRBJ1-2; TRBD1 aligns across 8 bases. Germline values: CDR1 MNHEY, CDR2 SMNVEV (reference sequence). CDR3 length: 17 residues. Trimming cost V 5 bases and J 3 bases; bases outside gene matches: 14.

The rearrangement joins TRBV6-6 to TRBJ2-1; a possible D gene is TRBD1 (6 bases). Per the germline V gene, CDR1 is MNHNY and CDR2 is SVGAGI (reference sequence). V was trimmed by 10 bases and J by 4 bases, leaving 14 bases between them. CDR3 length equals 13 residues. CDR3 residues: CATYRDNYNEQFF. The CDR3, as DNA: TGTGCCACCTACCGGGACAATTACAATGAGCAGTTCTTC.

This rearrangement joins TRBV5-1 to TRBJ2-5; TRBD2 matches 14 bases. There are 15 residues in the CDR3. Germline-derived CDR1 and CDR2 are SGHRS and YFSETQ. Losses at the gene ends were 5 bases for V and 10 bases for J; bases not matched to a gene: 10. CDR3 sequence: CASSSTGTSGGSQYF. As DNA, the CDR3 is TGCGCCAGCAGTTCTACCGGGACTAGCGGGGGAAGCCAGTACTTC.

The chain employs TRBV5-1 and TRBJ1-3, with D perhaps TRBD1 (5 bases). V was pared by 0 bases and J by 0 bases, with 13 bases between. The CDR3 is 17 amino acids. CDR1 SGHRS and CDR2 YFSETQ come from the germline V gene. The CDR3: CASSLAPGSLSGNTIYF. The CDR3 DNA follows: TGCGCCAGCAGCTTGGCCCCAGGGTCCCTCTCTGGAAACACCATATATTTT.

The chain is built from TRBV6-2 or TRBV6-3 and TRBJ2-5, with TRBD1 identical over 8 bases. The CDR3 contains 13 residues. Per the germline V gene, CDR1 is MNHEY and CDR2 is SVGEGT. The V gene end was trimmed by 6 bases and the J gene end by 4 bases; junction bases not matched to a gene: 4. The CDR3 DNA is TGTGCCAGCAGCCGCGACAGGGGAGAGACCCAGTACTTC. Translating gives CASSRDRGETQYF.

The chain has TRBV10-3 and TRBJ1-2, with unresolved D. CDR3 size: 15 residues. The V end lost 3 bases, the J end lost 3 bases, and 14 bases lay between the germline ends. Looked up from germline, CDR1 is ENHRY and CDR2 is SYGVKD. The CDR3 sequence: CAISEWALRDYGYTF. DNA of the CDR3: TGTGCCATCAGTGAATGGGCTCTCCGGGACTATGGCTACACCTTC.

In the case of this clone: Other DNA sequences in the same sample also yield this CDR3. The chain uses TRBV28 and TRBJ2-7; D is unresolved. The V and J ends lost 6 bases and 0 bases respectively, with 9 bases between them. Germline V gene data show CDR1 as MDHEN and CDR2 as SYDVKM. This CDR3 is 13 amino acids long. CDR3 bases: TGTGCCAGCAGCCCTATTGACTCCTACGAGCAGTACTTC. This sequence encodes CASSPIDSYEQYF.

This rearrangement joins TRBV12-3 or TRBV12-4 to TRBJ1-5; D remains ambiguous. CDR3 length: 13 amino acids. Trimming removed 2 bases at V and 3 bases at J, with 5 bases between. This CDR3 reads CASSLRVNQPQHF. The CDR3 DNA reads TGTGCCAGCAGTTTAAGGGTCAATCAGCCCCAGCATTTT.

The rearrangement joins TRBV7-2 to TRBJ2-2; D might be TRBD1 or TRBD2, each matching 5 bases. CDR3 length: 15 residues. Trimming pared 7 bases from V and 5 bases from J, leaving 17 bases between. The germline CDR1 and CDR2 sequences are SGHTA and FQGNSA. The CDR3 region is CASTIRGSATGELFF. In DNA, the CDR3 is TGTGCCAGCACCATACGGGGCAGCGCAACCGGGGAGCTGTTTTTT.

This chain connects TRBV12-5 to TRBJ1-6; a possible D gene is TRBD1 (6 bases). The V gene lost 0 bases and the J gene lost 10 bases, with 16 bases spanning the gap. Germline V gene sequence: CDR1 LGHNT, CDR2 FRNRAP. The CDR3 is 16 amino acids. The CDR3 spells CASGLVLGTMASPLHF. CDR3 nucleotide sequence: TGTGCTAGTGGTTTGGTACTTGGGACAATGGCGTCACCCCTCCACTTT. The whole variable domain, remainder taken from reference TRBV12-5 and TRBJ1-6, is DARVTQTPRHKVTEMGQEVTMRCQPILGHNTVFWYRQTMMQGLELLAYFRNRAPLDDSGMPKDRFSAEMPDATLATLKIQPSEPRDSAVYFCASGLVLGTMASPLHFGNGTRLTVT.

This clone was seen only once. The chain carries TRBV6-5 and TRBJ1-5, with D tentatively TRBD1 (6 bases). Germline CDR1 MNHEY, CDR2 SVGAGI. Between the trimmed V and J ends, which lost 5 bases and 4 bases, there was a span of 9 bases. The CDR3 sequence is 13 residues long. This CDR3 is CASSQQGNQPQHF. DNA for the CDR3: TGTGCCAGCAGTCAACAGGGTAATCAGCCCCAGCATTTT.

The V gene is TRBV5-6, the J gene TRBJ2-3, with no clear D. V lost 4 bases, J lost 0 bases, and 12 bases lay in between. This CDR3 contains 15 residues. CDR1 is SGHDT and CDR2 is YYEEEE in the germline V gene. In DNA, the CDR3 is TGTGCCAGCAGCCTTACGGGCCGAAGCACAGATACGCAGTATTTT. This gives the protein CASSLTGRSTDTQYF. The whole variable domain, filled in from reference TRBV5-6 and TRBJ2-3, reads DAGVTQSPTHLIKTRGQQVTLRCSPKSGHDTVSWYQQALGQGPQFIFQYYEEEERQRGNFPDRFSGHQFPNYSSELNVNALLLGDSALYLCASSLTGRSTDTQYFGPGTRLTVL.

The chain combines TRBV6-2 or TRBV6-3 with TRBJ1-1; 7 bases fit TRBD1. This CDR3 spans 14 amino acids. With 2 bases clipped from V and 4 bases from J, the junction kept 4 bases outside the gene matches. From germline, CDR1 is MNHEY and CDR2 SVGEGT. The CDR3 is CASSYRGLGTEAFF. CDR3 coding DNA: TGTGCCAGCAGTTACAGGGGGCTGGGCACTGAAGCTTTCTTT.

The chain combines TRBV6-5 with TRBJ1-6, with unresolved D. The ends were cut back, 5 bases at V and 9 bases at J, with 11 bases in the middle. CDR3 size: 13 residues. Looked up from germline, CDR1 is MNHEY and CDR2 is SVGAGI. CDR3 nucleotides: TGTGCCAGCAGTCCCTACGATTTTTCACCCCTCCACTTT. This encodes CASSPYDFSPLHF.

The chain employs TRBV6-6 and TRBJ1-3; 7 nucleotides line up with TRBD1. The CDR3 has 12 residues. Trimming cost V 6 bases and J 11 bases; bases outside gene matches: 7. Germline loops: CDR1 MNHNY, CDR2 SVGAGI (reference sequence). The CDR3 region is CASRGTVAAIYF. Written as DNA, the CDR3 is TGTGCCAGCAGGGGGACAGTTGCCGCCATATATTTT.

For the CDR3, the DNA is TGTGCCAGCACCTTTAGGTGGGGGACGAACACTGAAGCTTTCTTT. This gives the protein CASTFRWGTNTEAFF. J is TRBJ1-1 and V is TRBV5-5, with D perhaps TRBD1 (5 bases). CDR3 length: 15 amino acids. Trimming removed 6 bases from V and 1 base from J, with 16 bases in between. The germline V gene has CDR1 SGHKS and CDR2 YYEKEE (reference sequence).

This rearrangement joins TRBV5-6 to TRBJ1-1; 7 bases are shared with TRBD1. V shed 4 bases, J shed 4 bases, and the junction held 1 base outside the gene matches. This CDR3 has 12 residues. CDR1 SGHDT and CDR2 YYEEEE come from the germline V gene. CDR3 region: CASSPGGTEAFF. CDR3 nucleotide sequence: TGTGCCAGCAGCCCAGGGGGCACTGAAGCTTTCTTT.

CDR3 in DNA: TGTGCCAGCAGTTTTCTCCGACTAGCGGGAGTGTCAGATACGCAGTATTTT. This encodes CASSFLRLAGVSDTQYF. This rearrangement joins TRBV28 to TRBJ2-3; 12 bases map to TRBD2. Germline values: CDR1 MDHEN, CDR2 SYDVKM. The CDR3 extends over 17 amino acids. V lost 3 bases and J lost 4; bases outside the gene matches: 8.

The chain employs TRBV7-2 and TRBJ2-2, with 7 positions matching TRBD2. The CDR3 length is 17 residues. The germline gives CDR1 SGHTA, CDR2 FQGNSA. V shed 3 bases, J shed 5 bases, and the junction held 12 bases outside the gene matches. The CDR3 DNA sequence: TGTGCCAGCAGCTTCCACGGAGGGAGGGCCAGGACCGGGGAGCTGTTTTTT. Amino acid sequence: CASSFHGGRARTGELFF.

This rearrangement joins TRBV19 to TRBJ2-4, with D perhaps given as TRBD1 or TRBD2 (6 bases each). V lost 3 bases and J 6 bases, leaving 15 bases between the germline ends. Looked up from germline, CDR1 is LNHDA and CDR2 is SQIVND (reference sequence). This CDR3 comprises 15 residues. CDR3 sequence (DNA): TGTGCCAGTAGTATTCTGGGGGGCAGAGGAAACATTCAGTACTTC. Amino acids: CASSILGGRGNIQYF.

CDR3 in amino acids: CAISAGGNSQPQHF. The CDR3 nucleotides are TGTGCCATCAGTGCCGGCGGCAACAGCCAGCCCCAGCATTTT. This sequence joins TRBV10-3 and TRBJ1-5; D is unresolved. Trimming removed 4 bases from V and 7 bases from J, with 14 bases in between. CDR1 and CDR2 (germline): ENHRY, SYGVKD. The CDR3 consists of 14 residues.

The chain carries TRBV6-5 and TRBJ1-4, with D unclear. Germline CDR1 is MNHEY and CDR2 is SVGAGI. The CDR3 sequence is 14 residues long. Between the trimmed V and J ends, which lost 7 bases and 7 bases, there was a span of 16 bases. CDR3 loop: CASTSGIPREKLFF. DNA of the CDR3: TGTGCCAGCACCAGCGGAATCCCCCGTGAAAAACTGTTTTTT.

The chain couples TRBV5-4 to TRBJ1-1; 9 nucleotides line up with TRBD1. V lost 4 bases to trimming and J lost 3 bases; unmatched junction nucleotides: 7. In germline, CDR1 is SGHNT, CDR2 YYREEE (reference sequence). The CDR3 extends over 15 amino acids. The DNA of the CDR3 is TGTGCCAGCAGCCAAAAGAGGACAGGGGACACTGAAGCTTTCTTT. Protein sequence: CASSQKRTGDTEAFF.

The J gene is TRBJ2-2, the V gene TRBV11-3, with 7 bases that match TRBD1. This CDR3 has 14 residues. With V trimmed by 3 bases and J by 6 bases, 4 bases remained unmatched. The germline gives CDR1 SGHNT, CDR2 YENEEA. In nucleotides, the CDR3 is TGTGCCAGCAGCTTCACGCAGGGGGCCGGGGAGCTGTTTTTT. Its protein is CASSFTQGAGELFF.

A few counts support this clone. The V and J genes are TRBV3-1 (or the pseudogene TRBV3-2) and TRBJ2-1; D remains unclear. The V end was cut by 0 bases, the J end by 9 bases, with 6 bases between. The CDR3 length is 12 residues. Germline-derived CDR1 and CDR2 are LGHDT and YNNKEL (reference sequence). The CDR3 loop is CASSQDSGEQFF. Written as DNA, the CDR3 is TGTGCCAGCAGCCAAGACAGTGGTGAGCAGTTCTTC.

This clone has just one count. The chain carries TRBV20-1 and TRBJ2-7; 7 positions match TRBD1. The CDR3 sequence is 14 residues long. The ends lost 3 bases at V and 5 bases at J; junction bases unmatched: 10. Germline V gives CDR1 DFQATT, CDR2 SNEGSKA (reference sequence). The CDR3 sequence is CSASDQVGGHEQYF. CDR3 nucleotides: TGCAGTGCTAGTGATCAAGTAGGGGGCCACGAGCAGTACTTC.

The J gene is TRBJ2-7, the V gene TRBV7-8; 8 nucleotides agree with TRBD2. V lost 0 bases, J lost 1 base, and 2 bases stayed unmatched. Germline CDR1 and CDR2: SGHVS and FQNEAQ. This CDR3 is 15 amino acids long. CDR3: CASSLAAGGSYEQYF. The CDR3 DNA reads TGTGCCAGCAGCTTAGCGGCGGGAGGTTCCTACGAGCAGTACTTC.